The 4 T cell receptor beta chains given below trace back to one sample, sequenced in a study of cytomegalovirus exposure and HLA in healthy donors. Primers included in the PCR were 60 Vbeta and 13 Jbeta primers. The assay was immunoSEQ multiplex PCR, and TCRdb's table has in-frame clones only and misses some. The sample consists of roughly 61,000 clones, 89% of them appearing once. Sequencing input: PBMCs. These receptors were obtained from a man younger than 40 in good health and CMV-seropositive.

The chain uses TRBV30 and TRBJ1-1, with a tentative D call TRBD1 (5 bases). The ends were cut back, 0 bases at V and 1 base at J, with 12 bases in the middle. Germline assignment: CDR1 GTSNPN and CDR2 SVGIG (reference sequence). The CDR3 is 15 residues long. CDR3 in amino acids: CAWSVRGAGNTEAFF. CDR3 DNA sequence: TGTGCCTGGAGTGTACGCGGGGCCGGGAACACTGAAGCTTTCTTT.

The chain has TRBV7-3 and TRBJ1-2, with D maybe TRBD1 (6 bases). The germline CDR1 and CDR2 sequences are SGHTA and FQGTGA. Trimming removed 6 bases from V and 3 bases from J, with 17 bases in between. This CDR3 comprises 15 residues. The CDR3 region has the DNA TGTGCCAGCAGTACCACAGGGATGTCGGACTATGGCTACACCTTC. Its protein is CASSTTGMSDYGYTF.

J is TRBJ1-5 and V is TRBV18; TRBD1 agrees at 8 bases. CDR1 is KGHSH and CDR2 is LQKENI in the germline V gene. The CDR3 is 14 residues long. V trimming: 3 bases; J trimming: 6 bases; junction bases outside the gene matches: 4. For the CDR3, the DNA is TGTGCCAGCTCACCCGGACAGGGTGGTCAGCCCCAGCATTTT. This codes for CASSPGQGGQPQHF.

The V gene is TRBV9, the J gene TRBJ1-2; 7 nucleotides align to TRBD1. The CDR3 length is 14 residues. CDR1 and CDR2 (germline): SGDLS, YYNGEE. The V gene end was trimmed by 0 bases and the J gene end by 4 bases; junction bases not matched to a gene: 3. The CDR3 sequence: CASSVERGRYGYTF. The DNA of the CDR3 is TGTGCCAGCAGCGTAGAAAGGGGGCGCTATGGCTACACCTTC.